The 28 T cell receptor beta chains below were found in one sample sequenced in a study of cytotoxic CD8 clonotypes in ibrutinib-treated CLL. Clones were sequenced by immunoSEQ multiplex PCR, and TCRdb holds only the in-frame ones, with some missing. The repertoire holds approximately 92,000 clones, with more than 70% as singletons. Sequenced material: PBMCs, taken after 24 months of ibrutinib treatment. These TCRs come from a human donor with chronic lymphocytic leukemia.

In its sample, this clone was seen a few times. The rearrangement links TRBV19 to TRBJ1-1, with 9 bases that match TRBD1. This CDR3 is 14 amino acids long. The J segment lost 4 bases and the V segment lost 3 bases, leaving 3 bases of the junction unmatched. From germline, CDR1 is LNHDA and CDR2 SQIVND (reference sequence). The CDR3 reads CASSIHRGRTEAFF. Here the CDR3 DNA reads TGTGCCAGTAGTATTCACAGGGGGCGCACTGAAGCTTTCTTT.

The chain is built from TRBV14 and TRBJ2-2; 10 bases line up with TRBD2. Germline V CDR1 and CDR2: SGHDN, FVKESK. The trim removed 4 bases at V and 5 bases at J, leaving 10 bases unmatched. CDR3 length: 17 amino acids. The CDR3 reads CASSPALVAGGTGELFF. The CDR3 DNA reads TGTGCCAGCAGCCCCGCCCTGGTAGCGGGGGGAACCGGGGAGCTGTTTTTT.

This chain links TRBV5-1 with TRBJ2-1; 14 nucleotides align to TRBD2. V lost 4 bases and J lost 7; bases outside the gene matches: 4. There are 15 residues in the CDR3. From germline, CDR1 is SGHRS and CDR2 YFSETQ. The CDR3 sequence: CASSAGLAGVNEQFF. CDR3 in DNA: TGCGCCAGCAGCGCGGGACTAGCGGGAGTTAATGAGCAGTTCTTC.

As concerns this clone: Distinct nucleotide sequences in the sample also encode this CDR3. V usage is TRBV6-4 and J usage is TRBJ1-4; the D gene is possibly TRBD1 (5 bases). The germline CDR1 and CDR2 sequences are MRHNA and SNTAGT. The CDR3 is made up of 13 amino acids. Trimming removed 8 bases at V and 5 bases at J, with 12 bases between. CDR3 bases: TGTGCCAGCTCTCGGGGACCGAATGAAAAACTGTTTTTT. As protein: CASSRGPNEKLFF.

The chain combines TRBV10-3 with TRBJ2-2; 7 bases agree with TRBD2. This CDR3 spans 14 amino acids. Unmatched junction bases numbered 4, after V lost 9 bases and J lost 0 bases. Germline values: CDR1 ENHRY, CDR2 SYGVKD. This chain's CDR3 is CAIASGSNTGELFF. CDR3 sequence (DNA): TGTGCCATTGCTAGCGGCTCGAACACCGGGGAGCTGTTTTTT.

The chain recombines TRBV29-1 with TRBJ2-1; 11 bases are a match to TRBD2. The V and J ends lost 7 bases and 8 bases, in that order; junction bases with no gene match: 10. Germline V gives CDR1 SQVTM, CDR2 ANQGSEA. The CDR3 length is 14 residues. CDR3 sequence reads: CSGARSGRGDEQFF. The CDR3 nucleotides are TGCAGCGGAGCCCGTAGCGGGAGGGGGGATGAGCAGTTCTTC.

The CDR3: CASSQGRDRGPGELFF. The CDR3 region has the DNA TGTGCCAGCAGCCAAGGCCGGGACAGGGGACCCGGGGAGCTGTTTTTT. V usage is TRBV4-2 and J usage is TRBJ2-2, with TRBD1 matching 10 bases. V trimming: 1 base; J trimming: 6 bases; junction bases outside the gene matches: 5. Germline assignment: CDR1 LGHNA and CDR2 YNFKEQ. The CDR3 contains 16 residues.

The V gene is TRBV28, the J gene TRBJ1-2; no reliable D call. Looked up from germline, CDR1 is MDHEN and CDR2 is SYDVKM. V lost 2 bases and J 4 bases, leaving 11 bases between the germline ends. The CDR3 loop spans 14 amino acids. CDR3 bases: TGTGCCAGCAGTTTAGGGGAACCGCCCTATGGCTACACCTTC. Residues: CASSLGEPPYGYTF.

The V call is TRBV19, the J call TRBJ2-3, with D tentatively TRBD2 (5 bases). V was cut by 5 bases and J by 2 bases, with 11 bases left in between. The germline V gene has CDR1 LNHDA and CDR2 SQIVND (reference sequence). The CDR3 runs 14 residues. The CDR3 DNA is TGTGCCAGTAGTTTGAGCGGTGACACAGATACGCAGTATTTT. Translation: CASSLSGDTDTQYF. Full variable domain (rest looked up from reference TRBV19 and TRBJ2-3): DGGITQSPKYLFRKEGQNVTLSCEQNLNHDAMYWYRQDPGQGLRLIYYSQIVNDFQKGDIAEGYSVSREKKESFPLTVTSAQKNPTAFYLCASSLSGDTDTQYFGPGTRLTVL.

This clone was detected once. CDR3 residues: CASSDRESTDTQYF. The CDR3 DNA is TGCGCCAGCAGTGACAGGGAAAGCACAGATACGCAGTATTTT. This chain connects TRBV10-1 to TRBJ2-3, with TRBD1 as a possible D gene (5 bases). CDR3 length equals 14 residues. V lost 3 bases and J lost 0, with 7 bases in between. Germline V CDR1 and CDR2: WNHNN, SYGVQD (reference sequence).

V usage is TRBV7-2 and J usage is TRBJ2-1; 9 bases line up with TRBD2. Germline V gives CDR1 SGHTA, CDR2 FQGNSA. CDR3 length: 16 residues. After removal of 4 bases from V and 0 bases from J, the junction contained 4 bases not matched to a gene. The CDR3, as DNA: TGTGCCAGCAGCTGGGGACTAGCAGGCTCCTACAATGAGCAGTTCTTC. Its protein product is CASSWGLAGSYNEQFF.

This clone was detected only a few times. The chain joins TRBV28 to TRBJ2-2; 10 nucleotides line up with TRBD2. Germline V gene data show CDR1 as MDHEN and CDR2 as SYDVKM. V lost 7 bases, J lost 1 base, and 3 bases stayed unmatched. The CDR3 runs to 15 residues. The CDR3 nucleotides are TGTGCCAGCACTCAGCGGGAGGGGAACACCGGGGAGCTGTTTTTT. Its protein is CASTQREGNTGELFF.

The chain couples TRBV18 to TRBJ1-1; D is unclear. Germline V gene sequence: CDR1 KGHSH, CDR2 LQKENI. There are 13 residues in the CDR3. V was cut by 2 bases and J by 5 bases, with 9 bases left in between. The CDR3 region has the DNA TGTGCCAGCTCACCAAACGGGAGGACTGAAGCTTTCTTT. Its translation is CASSPNGRTEAFF.

This chain connects TRBV6-6 to TRBJ1-5; D gene unclear. V lost 2 bases, J lost 4 bases, and 3 bases lay in between. Germline values: CDR1 MNHNY, CDR2 SVGAGI (reference sequence). The CDR3 consists of 12 residues. CDR3 DNA sequence: TGTGCCAGCAGTTACCAGAATCAGCCCCAGCATTTT. It translates to CASSYQNQPQHF.

The chain employs TRBV20-1 and TRBJ2-1, with D hard to call. This CDR3 contains 11 residues. Germline CDR1 is DFQATT and CDR2 is SNEGSKA (reference sequence). V lost 1 base and J lost 5, with 3 bases in between. The DNA of the CDR3 is TGCAGTGCTAGAGCAAACAATGAGCAGTTCTTC. It is translated as CSARANNEQFF.

The J gene is TRBJ1-6, the V gene TRBV15; 7 positions agree with TRBD1. The CDR3 spans 16 residues. Losses at the gene ends were 3 bases for V and 0 bases for J; bases not matched to a gene: 2. The germline V gene encodes CDR1 LNHNV and CDR2 YYDKDF (reference sequence). The CDR3 coding sequence is TGTGCCACCAGCAGGGACAGGAACTCCTATAATTCACCCCTCCACTTT. This encodes CATSRDRNSYNSPLHF.

Of note for this clone: Other DNA sequences in this sample translate to the same CDR3. The chain employs TRBV28 and TRBJ1-4; D gene ambiguous. Trimming pared 6 bases from V and 3 bases from J, leaving 11 bases between. This CDR3 spans 14 amino acids. Germline-derived CDR1 and CDR2 are MDHEN and SYDVKM. The CDR3 DNA sequence: TGTGCCAGCAGCCCCCCTGGGGCTAATGAAAAACTGTTTTTT. Its translation is CASSPPGANEKLFF.

This chain links TRBV6-6 with TRBJ1-1; D is ambiguous. V gave up 2 bases and J gave up 5 bases, with 15 bases separating them. CDR1 is MNHNY and CDR2 is SVGAGI in the germline V gene (reference sequence). CDR3 size: 15 residues. CDR3 in amino acids: CASSYPSGQRTEAFF. The CDR3 DNA follows: TGTGCCAGCAGTTACCCCTCCGGGCAGAGGACTGAAGCTTTCTTT.

This clone was picked up a small number of times. The chain combines TRBV5-1 with TRBJ1-2; 7 bases match TRBD1. The CDR3 extends over 17 amino acids. The germline gives CDR1 SGHRS, CDR2 YFSETQ. V lost 4 bases, J lost 4 bases, and 16 bases stayed unmatched. CDR3 residues: CASSRAQTTGTFYGYTF. The CDR3 DNA reads as TGCGCCAGCAGCCGGGCCCAAACGACAGGGACTTTCTATGGCTACACCTTC.

The chain links TRBV2 to TRBJ1-6; TRBD1 aligns across 12 bases. Per germline, CDR1 SNHLY and CDR2 FYNNEI. The V and J ends lost 7 bases and 9 bases, in that order; junction bases with no gene match: 7. This CDR3 is built from 15 residues. CDR3 protein: CASNRDRGPASPLHF. In DNA form, the CDR3 reads TGTGCCAGCAACCGGGACAGGGGGCCGGCTTCACCCCTCCACTTT.

V is TRBV7-3 and J is TRBJ1-5; maybe TRBD1 (6 bases). This CDR3 contains 17 residues. The germline V and J ends were trimmed by 4 bases and 4 bases, with 20 bases remaining between them. CDR1 and CDR2 (germline): SGHTA, FQGTGA. The chain's CDR3 is CASSSPTGNGSNQPQHF. Written as DNA, the CDR3 is TGTGCCAGCAGCTCCCCTACAGGGAATGGGAGTAATCAGCCCCAGCATTTT.

Only a few counts were recorded for this clone. V usage is TRBV6-6 and J usage is TRBJ2-1; D is perhaps TRBD2 (6 bases). The V end lost 3 bases, the J end lost 10 bases, and 16 bases lay between the germline ends. Germline CDR1 reads MNHNY; CDR2 reads SVGAGI (reference sequence). The CDR3 length is 14 residues. DNA of the CDR3: TGTGCCAGCAGTTATTCGGACCGCGGGGCCGAGCAGTTCTTC. Translating it yields CASSYSDRGAEQFF.

The chain has TRBV29-1 and TRBJ2-2; 8 bases fit TRBD1. J was trimmed by 5 bases and V by 8 bases; bases with no gene match: 4. Germline CDR1 SQVTM, CDR2 ANQGSEA. The length of the CDR3 is 12 residues. The CDR3: CSTWTGTGELFF. The CDR3 DNA reads as TGCAGCACCTGGACAGGGACCGGGGAGCTGTTTTTT.

This clone was detected only a few times. The chain carries TRBV5-1 and TRBJ2-2; D call uncertain. Trimming took off 4 bases at V and 0 bases at J, with 10 bases between the two ends. The CDR3 consists of 15 residues. Per the germline V gene, CDR1 is SGHRS and CDR2 is YFSETQ. The CDR3 DNA sequence: TGCGCCAGCAGCCTGGACGGTCCGAACACCGGGGAGCTGTTTTTT. The encoded protein is CASSLDGPNTGELFF.

This chain joins TRBV10-1 and TRBJ2-4; 10 nucleotides match TRBD2. CDR1 WNHNN and CDR2 SYGVQD come from the germline V gene (reference sequence). The CDR3 loop spans 16 amino acids. Trimming cost V 3 bases and J 6 bases; bases outside gene matches: 8. The CDR3 DNA follows: TGCGCCAGCAGTGAAGCTAGCGGGAGCGGGGGAAACATTCAGTACTTC. Its protein is CASSEASGSGGNIQYF.

Points on this clone: Since no conserved phenylalanine or tryptophan closes the CDR3, a read error is the likely cause. Because the CDR3's place on the DNA is in doubt, the DNA is left out and the CDR3 is given as listed by TCRdb. The chain carries TRBV21-1 and TRBJ2-7; the D segment call TRBD2 is taken from the table without a DNA check. TRBV21-1 is a known pseudogene. The CDR3 sequence runs 11 residues, both termini included. The chain's CDR3 is CASSTASGSFL.

J is TRBJ2-5 and V is TRBV5-1; D possibly uses TRBD1 or TRBD2 (5 bases each). Germline V gives CDR1 SGHRS, CDR2 YFSETQ. Trimming stripped 0 bases from V and 6 bases from J, with 15 bases between. CDR3 length: 15 residues. CDR3 protein: CASSLAGDHPKTQYF. CDR3 coding DNA: TGCGCCAGCAGCTTGGCCGGGGACCACCCAAAGACCCAGTACTTC.

This CDR3 reads CASSFTSGISYEQYF. The CDR3 DNA follows: TGTGCCAGCAGCTTCACTAGCGGGATATCCTACGAGCAGTACTTC. The V and J genes are TRBV5-4 and TRBJ2-7; the match to TRBD2 covers 10 bases. With V trimmed by 2 bases and J by 1 base, 3 bases remained unmatched. CDR3 size: 15 residues. CDR1 is SGHNT, CDR2 YYREEE, per germline (reference sequence).